Below are 20 T cell receptor beta chains sequenced from a single sample in a study of T cell responses to AZD1222 COVID-19 vaccine. The table came from immunoSEQ multiplex PCR; TCRdb's copy has only in-frame clones and leaves some out. The data contain 90,000 to 140,000 clones, 88% of them singletons. Sample: peripheral blood, taken on day 0 of AZD1222 vaccination. The receptors stem from an adult in good health.

This rearrangement joins TRBV29-1 to TRBJ2-1, with TRBD2 matching over 10 bases. Looked up from germline, CDR1 is SQVTM and CDR2 is ANQGSEA. V was pared by 7 bases and J by 0 bases, with 6 bases of the junction left unmatched. CDR3 size: 15 residues. The CDR3 region has the DNA TGCAGCGCCGGATTAGCGGGAGGCTCCTACAATGAGCAGTTCTTC. This translates into CSAGLAGGSYNEQFF.

CDR3 amino acids: CASSAGQAYEQYF. The CDR3 DNA reads TGTGCCAGCTCAGCTGGACAAGCCTACGAGCAGTACTTC. The chain is built from TRBV18 and TRBJ2-7, with D perhaps matching TRBD1 (5 bases). V dropped 5 bases and J dropped 2 bases, with 10 bases sitting between them. Germline CDR1 KGHSH, CDR2 LQKENI. This CDR3 is built from 13 residues.

This clone appeared a single time. The chain links TRBV11-2 to TRBJ1-1, with 8 bases that match TRBD1. Looked up from germline, CDR1 is SGHAT and CDR2 is FQNNGV. Trimming cost V 1 base and J 5 bases; bases outside gene matches: 6. The CDR3 has 15 amino acids. The CDR3 coding sequence is TGTGCCAGCAGCTTAGCCGGCAGGGGGCTAACTGAAGCTTTCTTT. Amino acid sequence: CASSLAGRGLTEAFF.

This rearrangement joins TRBV5-6 to TRBJ1-1; 9 bases agree with TRBD1. Germline CDR1 and CDR2: SGHDT and YYEEEE. CDR3 length: 13 residues. The J segment lost 8 bases and the V segment lost 4 bases, leaving 6 bases of the junction unmatched. The CDR3 region is CASSPTGGGEAFF. For the CDR3, the DNA is TGTGCCAGCAGCCCAACAGGGGGCGGAGAAGCTTTCTTT.

The chain employs TRBV19 and TRBJ1-2; D call uncertain. The CDR3 loop spans 13 amino acids. Germline V lookup: CDR1 LNHDA, CDR2 SQIVND (reference sequence). The V end lost 10 bases, the J end lost 8 bases, and 20 bases lay between the germline ends. Here the CDR3 DNA reads TGTGCCACCCGACCTCGACACTCCGACGGCTACACCTTC. Encoded protein: CATRPRHSDGYTF.

The J gene is TRBJ2-5, the V gene TRBV3-1 (or the pseudogene TRBV3-2), with TRBD1 identical over 8 bases. The CDR3 covers 18 residues. The germline V gene has CDR1 LGHDT and CDR2 YNNKEL (reference sequence). J lost 1 base, V lost 1 base, and 11 bases had no gene match. CDR3 sequence reads: CASSQVRGRDRSQETQYF. The CDR3 DNA reads as TGTGCCAGCAGCCAAGTCCGAGGAAGGGACAGGTCCCAAGAGACCCAGTACTTC.

The chain joins TRBV9 to TRBJ2-1; D not resolved. Germline CDR1 and CDR2: SGDLS and YYNGEE. Trimming removed 4 bases at V and 6 bases at J, with 17 bases between. The CDR3 runs 15 residues. The CDR3, as DNA: TGTGCCAGCAGCTTAGTAGGCTGGTCGTCCAATGAGCAGTTCTTC. It translates to CASSLVGWSSNEQFF.

The DNA for the CDR3 is TGCGCCAGCAGCTTCGACTCCTCTGGAAACACCATATATTTT. Its translation: CASSFDSSGNTIYF. The gene calls are TRBV5-1 and TRBJ1-3; D unresolved. Germline-derived CDR1 and CDR2 are SGHRS and YFSETQ. V was cut by 2 bases and J by 0 bases, with 6 bases left in between. The CDR3 loop spans 14 amino acids.

The chain uses TRBV9 and TRBJ2-3; no clear D gene. The CDR3 totals 10 residues. CDR1 and CDR2 (germline): SGDLS, YYNGEE. V lost 7 bases and J 5 bases, leaving 5 bases between the germline ends. The CDR3 sequence: CASEGDTQYF. In DNA, the CDR3 is TGTGCCAGCGAAGGAGATACGCAGTATTTT.

This sequence joins TRBV15 and TRBJ2-1; D may be TRBD1 (6 bases). CDR1 and CDR2 from the germline V gene are LNHNV and YYDKDF (reference sequence). Trimming left V 2 bases short and J 2 bases short, with 13 bases between. The CDR3 runs 16 residues. CDR3 amino acids: CATSRNRDIAYNEQFF. The DNA for the CDR3 is TGTGCCACCAGCAGAAACCGGGACATCGCCTACAATGAGCAGTTCTTC.

The J gene is TRBJ2-7, the V gene TRBV5-4; tentative D call: TRBD2 (5 bases). The V end lost 0 bases, the J end lost 3 bases, and 10 bases lay between the germline ends. The CDR3 loop spans 14 amino acids. Per germline, CDR1 SGHNT and CDR2 YYREEE (reference sequence). CDR3 nucleotide sequence: TGTGCCAGCAGCTTGGATACGGGGATCTACGAGCAGTACTTC. Translating gives CASSLDTGIYEQYF.

The CDR3 bases are TGTGCCAGCAGCTTGGGGGCCCCTAGAAATTCACCCCTCCACTTT. It encodes CASSLGAPRNSPLHF. The chain carries TRBV11-2 and TRBJ1-6; a weak D match, TRBD1 (6 bases). CDR1 is SGHAT and CDR2 is FQNNGV in the germline V gene. V lost 3 bases to trimming and J lost 7 bases, with 13 bases between them. The CDR3 loop spans 15 amino acids.

For the CDR3, the DNA is TGTGCCAGCAGATTCAGGCCGGACAGATCCTACGAGCAGTACTTC. This sequence encodes CASRFRPDRSYEQYF. The rearrangement links TRBV6-5 to TRBJ2-7, with D tentatively TRBD1 (6 bases). In germline, CDR1 is MNHEY, CDR2 SVGAGI. The CDR3 consists of 15 residues. V dropped 6 bases and J dropped 1 base, with 16 bases sitting between them.

The rearrangement joins TRBV2 to TRBJ2-1; TRBD2 agrees at 12 bases. From germline, CDR1 is SNHLY and CDR2 FYNNEI. The V and J ends lost 5 bases and 10 bases, in that order; junction bases with no gene match: 12. This CDR3 region has 16 residues. CDR3 residues: CASSSLTSGSSGEQFF. The CDR3 nucleotides are TGTGCCAGCAGTTCTTTGACTAGCGGGAGTTCGGGGGAGCAGTTCTTC. The entire variable domain, with the rest obtained from reference TRBV2 and TRBJ2-1, is as follows: EPEVTQTPSHQVTQMGQEVILRCVPISNHLYFYWYRQILGQKVEFLVSFYNNEISEKSEIFDDQFSVERPDGSNFTLKIRSTKLEDSAMYFCASSSLTSGSSGEQFFGPGTRLTVL.

The CDR3 sequence: CASSPPGGRRDQPQHF. In nucleotides, the CDR3 is TGTGCCAGCTCACCACCGGGGGGCAGGAGAGATCAGCCCCAGCATTTT. The V and J genes are TRBV18 and TRBJ1-5; maybe TRBD1 (6 bases). V was trimmed by 0 bases and J by 5 bases, leaving 14 bases between them. CDR1 and CDR2 (germline): KGHSH, LQKENI. The CDR3 runs to 16 residues.

The gene calls are TRBV10-3 and TRBJ1-5; TRBD1 might be the D (5 bases). V lost 6 bases, J lost 4 bases, and 10 bases lay in between. CDR3 length: 13 residues. Germline CDR1 is ENHRY and CDR2 is SYGVKD. The CDR3: CAISRDENQPQHF. CDR3 DNA sequence: TGTGCCATCAGCCGGGACGAAAATCAGCCCCAGCATTTT.

This chain connects TRBV19 to TRBJ1-5; D is ambiguous. Deletions cut 2 bases from V and 1 base from J, with 6 bases between. The CDR3 length is 14 residues. The germline V gene has CDR1 LNHDA and CDR2 SQIVND (reference sequence). CDR3 DNA: TGTGCCAGTAGTATAATTCGGAGCAATCAGCCCCAGCATTTT. Translated: CASSIIRSNQPQHF.

The genes are TRBV24-1 and TRBJ2-3, with D hard to call. CDR1 and CDR2 from the germline V gene are KGHDR and SFDVKD. V was clipped by 4 bases and J by 4 bases, with 26 bases between them. The CDR3 extends over 19 amino acids. CDR3 loop: CATSDRRAPKSGSPDTQYF. The CDR3 region has the DNA TGTGCCACCAGTGACCGAAGGGCTCCTAAGTCTGGAAGTCCAGATACGCAGTATTTT.

This clone appeared a single time. CDR3 bases: TGTGCCAGCAGCTTAATGGCAGGGGACGGGGAGCTGTTTTTT. Its protein product is CASSLMAGDGELFF. The chain uses TRBV7-3 and TRBJ2-2, with D perhaps TRBD1 (6 bases). Germline-derived CDR1 and CDR2 are SGHTA and FQGTGA. The V and J ends lost 1 base and 7 bases respectively, with 10 bases between them. This CDR3 contains 14 residues.

The chain combines TRBV30 with TRBJ1-1; a possible D gene is TRBD1 (5 bases). Trimming left V 5 bases short and J 2 bases short, with 12 bases between. Looked up from germline, CDR1 is GTSNPN and CDR2 is SVGIG (reference sequence). CDR3 size: 13 residues. The CDR3 DNA reads as TGTGCCTGGGCGGGACTCATTAACACTGAAGCTTTCTTT. Translated, it gives CAWAGLINTEAFF.